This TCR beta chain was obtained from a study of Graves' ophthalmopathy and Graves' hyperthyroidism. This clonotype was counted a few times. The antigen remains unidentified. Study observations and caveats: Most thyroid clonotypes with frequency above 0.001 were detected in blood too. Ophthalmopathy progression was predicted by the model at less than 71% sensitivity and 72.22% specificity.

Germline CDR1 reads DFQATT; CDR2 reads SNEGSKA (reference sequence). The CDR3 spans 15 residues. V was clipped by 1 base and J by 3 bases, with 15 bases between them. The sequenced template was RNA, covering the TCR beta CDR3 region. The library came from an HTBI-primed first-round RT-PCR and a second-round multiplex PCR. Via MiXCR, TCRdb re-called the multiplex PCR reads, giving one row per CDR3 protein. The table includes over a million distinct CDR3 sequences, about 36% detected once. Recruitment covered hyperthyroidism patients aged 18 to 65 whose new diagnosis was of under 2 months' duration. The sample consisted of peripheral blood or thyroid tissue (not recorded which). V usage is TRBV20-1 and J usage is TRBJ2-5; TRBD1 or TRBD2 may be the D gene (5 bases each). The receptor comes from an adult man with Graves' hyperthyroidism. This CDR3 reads CSARGGRTVKETQYF. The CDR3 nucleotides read TGCAGTGCTAGAGGGGGACGGACGGTAAAAGAGACCCAGTACTTC.